Listed here are 23 T cell receptor beta chains from one sample, sequenced in a study of T cell clonality in common variable immunodeficiency. The study's findings and limits: In common variable immunodeficiency, TCR beta chains reportedly carried fewer deletions and N-nucleotide insertions.

The method was immunoSEQ multiplex PCR; TCRdb's version includes in-frame clones alone and lacks a portion of them. Altogether about 26,000 clones were found in the sample, and no singletons occur. What these receptors recognize is not known. Sample: peripheral blood mononuclear cells. All receptors derive from a human donor with common variable immunodeficiency.

In the case of this clone: Read coverage stops 3 residues before the CDR3 terminus; the germline J gene supplies the remainder. This chain links TRBV2 with TRBJ2-7; TRBD1 matches at 7 bases. Germline V lookup: CDR1 SNHLY, CDR2 FYNNEI. This CDR3 spans 13 amino acids. V trimming: 3 bases; J trimming: 3 bases; junction bases outside the gene matches: 2. Here the CDR3 reads CASSDSGGYEQYF. The part of the CDR3 DNA that was read is TGTGCCAGCAGTGACTCAGGGGGCTACGAG.

There are many counts of this clone. Read coverage stops 3 residues before the CDR3 terminus; the germline J gene supplies the remainder. This sequence joins TRBV7-3 and TRBJ2-2, with 7 bases that match TRBD1. Germline V gives CDR1 SGHTA, CDR2 FQGTGA. J was trimmed by 4 bases and V by 5 bases; bases with no gene match: 7. The CDR3 has 15 amino acids. This chain's CDR3 is CASSRGTAVTGELFF. Partial CDR3 DNA: TGTGCCAGCAGCCGAGGGACAGCGGTCACCGGGGAG.

In its sample, this clone was seen many times. CDR3 sequence reads: CASSLVSQQETQYF. The CDR3 DNA, read in part, is TGTGCCAGCAGCTTAGTTTCGCAGCAAGAGACC. The rearrangement joins TRBV7-9 to TRBJ2-5; D is ambiguous. The CDR3 goes on 3 residues after the read ends, and that part is filled in from the germline J gene. Germline CDR1 SEHNR, CDR2 FQNEAQ (reference sequence). The ends were cut back, 1 base at V and 2 bases at J, with 8 bases in the middle. The CDR3 loop spans 14 amino acids.

This clone was seen more than once but under ten times. The CDR3 sequence: CARTSQASGSYEQYF. CDR3 bases read: TGTGCCCGGACTTCCCAGGCTAGCGGCTCCTACGAG. The V call is TRBV30, the J call TRBJ2-7; 7 nucleotides line up with TRBD2. The CDR3 end lies 3 residues beyond the end of the read and is filled in from the germline J gene. Trimming took 8 bases from V and 0 from J; bases not matched to a gene: 13. Germline assignment: CDR1 GTSNPN and CDR2 SVGIG (reference sequence). There are 15 residues in the CDR3.

There are many counts of this clone. With the read ending 3 residues before the CDR3 end, the germline J gene is used to fill in that end. The chain has TRBV5-1 and TRBJ2-4; 11 nucleotides match TRBD2. Per the germline V gene, CDR1 is SGHRS and CDR2 is YFSETQ. The CDR3 length is 20 residues. J gave up 3 bases and V 1 base, and 15 bases lay outside the gene matches. The DNA read from the CDR3 is TGCGCCAGCAGCTTGAGAGGGAAAACTAGCGGGAGTCGCGTCAAAAACATT. It encodes CASSLRGKTSGSRVKNI. The whole CDR3 protein is CASSLRGKTSGSRVKNIQYF.

Many counts were recorded for this clone. From the germline J gene comes the end of the CDR3, since the read stops 3 residues before it. The chain carries TRBV29-1 and TRBJ2-6; tentative D call: TRBD1 (6 bases). Per germline, CDR1 SQVTM and CDR2 ANQGSEA. The CDR3 covers 14 residues. The V and J ends lost 6 bases and 2 bases respectively, with 11 bases between them. This chain's CDR3 is CSVATGTGANVLTF. CDR3 DNA, as far as it was read: TGCAGCGTAGCTACAGGGACTGGGGCCAACGTC.

This clone was recorded many times. The CDR3 is cut off 3 residues early in the read; its end comes from the germline J gene. V gene TRBV5-1 combines with J gene TRBJ2-1, with 12 positions matching TRBD2. The CDR3 extends over 17 amino acids. Germline CDR1 reads SGHRS; CDR2 reads YFSETQ. V lost 0 bases, J lost 9 bases, and 10 bases stayed unmatched. The CDR3 protein is CASSLADASGRAGEQFF. The CDR3 DNA, read in part, is TGCGCCAGCAGCTTGGCCGATGCTAGCGGGAGGGCTGGTGAG.

This clone was seen at least ten times. The read terminates 3 residues ahead of where the CDR3 ends, so the germline J gene completes it. The genes are TRBV30 and TRBJ2-2, with TRBD1 as a possible D gene (6 bases). In germline, CDR1 is GTSNPN, CDR2 SVGIG (reference sequence). The CDR3 has 15 residues. Trimming stripped 2 bases from V and 2 bases from J, with 12 bases between. The sequenced part of the CDR3 DNA is TGTGCCTGGAGTCTCACCGGGACAAACACCGGGGAG. It translates to CAWSLTGTNTGE. The CDR3, in full, reads CAWSLTGTNTGELFF.

This clone was observed at least ten times. Read sequence stops 3 residues before the CDR3 end, and the germline J gene provides the missing end. V gene TRBV19 combines with J gene TRBJ2-1; 9 nucleotides match TRBD2. V shed 7 bases and J 7 bases; nucleotides not matched to a gene: 8. This CDR3 spans 14 amino acids. Germline assignment: CDR1 LNHDA and CDR2 SQIVND (reference sequence). CDR3 region: CASTIAGDGNEQFF. The CDR3 DNA, read in part, is TGTGCCAGTACGATAGCGGGAGATGGAAATGAG.

This clone was seen repeatedly, ten times or more. The read stops 3 residues short of the end of the CDR3; the missing end is completed from the germline J gene. This chain connects TRBV6-7 to TRBJ2-7, with 7 bases aligning to TRBD1. TRBV6-7 is an open reading frame, and its role is uncertain. Trimming removed 2 bases from V and 0 bases from J; junction bases left unmatched: 4. The CDR3 contains 15 residues. The DNA read from the CDR3 is TGTGCCAGCAGTTACCCCGGGACAGCCTCCTACGAG. It translates to CASSYPGTASYE. The full-length CDR3 reads as CASSYPGTASYEQYF.

Comment on this clone: The read terminates 3 residues before the CDR3 end, so the remaining end is supplied by the germline J gene. V is TRBV7-2 and J is TRBJ2-1, with 9 positions matching TRBD2. The CDR3 has 14 amino acids. Per germline, CDR1 SGHTA and CDR2 FQGNSA. The ends lost 5 bases at V and 3 bases at J; junction bases unmatched: 2. Incomplete CDR3 DNA: TGTGCCAGCAGCATTAGCGGGGGCTACAATGAG. Its translation: CASSISGGYNE. The CDR3 reads in full as CASSISGGYNEQFF.

This clone showed up just a few times. The observed sequence ends 3 residues before the CDR3 terminus, with the missing tail filled in from the germline J gene. The J gene is TRBJ1-1, the V gene TRBV7-9; D is ambiguous. V dropped 4 bases and J dropped 0 bases, with 9 bases sitting between them. This CDR3 is 14 amino acids long. Per germline, CDR1 SEHNR and CDR2 FQNEAQ (reference sequence). CDR3 sequence: CASSSTPLNTEAFF. The CDR3 DNA, read in part, is TGTGCCAGCAGCTCGACTCCGCTGAACACTGAA.

This clone is termed medium-sized. The read ends 3 residues early relative to the CDR3; the germline J gene fills the gap. The chain combines TRBV5-1 with TRBJ2-7; a weak D match, TRBD1 (5 bases). CDR1 is SGHRS, CDR2 YFSETQ, per germline. Trimming removed 5 bases at V and 4 bases at J, with 13 bases between. The CDR3 length is 13 residues. The CDR3 protein is CASSRGGEYEQYF. The sequenced part of the CDR3 DNA is TGCGCCAGCAGTAGGGGCGGAGAATACGAG.

By share, this clone counts as medium-sized. The DNA ends 3 residues before the CDR3 does, and the rest of the CDR3 is filled in from the germline J gene. The chain recombines TRBV14 with TRBJ2-5, with 10 bases identical to TRBD1. The CDR3 length is 18 residues. Trimming at V came to 0 bases and at J to 5 bases, leaving 12 bases not matched to a gene. The germline V gene encodes CDR1 SGHDN and CDR2 FVKESK. Here the CDR3 reads CASSQDRGDRGRKETQYF. Partial CDR3 DNA: TGTGCCAGCAGCCAAGATCGAGGGGACAGGGGAAGGAAGGAGACC. Drawing the rest from reference TRBV14 and TRBJ2-5, the complete variable domain is EAGVTQFPSHSVIEKGQTVTLRCDPISGHDNLYWYRRVMGKEIKFLLHFVKESKQDESGMPNNRFLAERTGGTYSTLKVQPAELEDSGVYFCASSQDRGDRGRKETQYFGPGTRLLVL.

CDR3 sequence reads: CASSPNRNTEAFF. The CDR3 bases that were read are TGTGCCAGCAGCCCGAACAGGAACACTGAA. The gene calls are TRBV7-6 and TRBJ1-1, with D uncertain. The CDR3 end falls 3 residues outside the read, so it is completed with the germline J gene. The CDR3 is made up of 13 amino acids. In germline, CDR1 is SGHVS, CDR2 FNYEAQ. Trimming shortened V by 5 bases and J by 1 base, and 8 bases separated the two germline ends.

To note about this clone: The CDR3 goes on 3 residues after the read ends, and that part is filled in from the germline J gene. The chain recombines TRBV7-6 with TRBJ1-1, with a possible D match to TRBD1 (5 bases). The CDR3 loop spans 14 amino acids. The germline V gene has CDR1 SGHVS and CDR2 FNYEAQ. V shed 0 bases and J shed 4 bases, with 9 bases lying between them. Incomplete CDR3 DNA: TGTGCCAGCAGCTTAGCGGGGGGGGGCACTGAA. Translation: CASSLAGGGTE. The CDR3 as a whole reads CASSLAGGGTEAFF. The variable domain in full, completed from reference TRBV7-6 and TRBJ1-1, reads GAGVSQSPRYKVTKRGQDVALRCDPISGHVSLYWYRQALGQGPEFLTYFNYEAQQDKSGLPNDRFSAERPEGSISTLTIQRTEQRDSAMYRCASSLAGGGTEAFFGQGTRLTVV.

A note on this clone: The sequence runs out 3 residues before the end of the CDR3; the remainder is reconstructed from the germline J gene. The chain links TRBV2 to TRBJ2-1; weak D call: TRBD2 (6 bases). The V gene lost 5 bases and the J gene lost 7 bases, with 15 bases spanning the gap. Germline loops: CDR1 SNHLY, CDR2 FYNNEI. This CDR3 spans 14 amino acids. The CDR3 bases that were read are TGTGCCAGCAGTCCGGGACTTATGGGGAATGAG. It yields the protein CASSPGLMGNE. The full CDR3 sequence reads CASSPGLMGNEQFF.

This clone was detected only a few times. The DNA ends 3 residues before the CDR3 does, and the rest of the CDR3 is filled in from the germline J gene. The rearrangement links TRBV7-2 to TRBJ2-7, with D possibly TRBD2 on 6 matching bases. The ends were cut back, 6 bases at V and 6 bases at J, with 9 bases in the middle. Germline V gene sequence: CDR1 SGHTA, CDR2 FQGNSA. CDR3 size: 11 residues. This CDR3 reads CASRLAGEQYF. Incomplete CDR3 DNA: TGTGCCAGCAGACTAGCAGGCGAG.

The sample holds many counts of this clone. The read is 3 residues too short to cover the CDR3 end, so that end is filled in from the germline J gene. This chain joins TRBV2 and TRBJ2-7; the D is unclear. The CDR3 consists of 11 residues. With 6 bases removed from V and 6 bases from J, the gap between germline ends came to 9 bases. Germline V gene data show CDR1 as SNHLY and CDR2 as FYNNEI. The sequenced CDR3 bases are TGTGCCAGCAGAGATTGGGCCGAG. Its translation: CASRDWAE. The full CDR3 protein reads CASRDWAEQYF.

The table lists this clone with many counts. The CDR3 end lies 3 residues beyond the end of the read and is filled in from the germline J gene. The V gene is TRBV20-1, the J gene TRBJ2-7; 11 bases align to TRBD2. CDR1 is DFQATT and CDR2 is SNEGSKA in the germline V gene (reference sequence). The V and J ends lost 6 bases and 5 bases, in that order; junction bases with no gene match: 3. The CDR3 has 12 residues. Partial CDR3 DNA: TGCAGTGCCCCGGGACTAGCGGACGAG. As protein: CSAPGLADE. The entire CDR3 reads CSAPGLADEQYF.

This clone was found a few times. From the germline J gene comes the end of the CDR3, since the read stops 3 residues before it. J is TRBJ2-1 and V is TRBV5-1; TRBD1 agrees at 7 bases. This CDR3 is built from 13 residues. Germline lookup yields CDR1 SGHRS and CDR2 YFSETQ. Trimming at V came to 3 bases and at J to 7 bases, leaving 4 bases not matched to a gene. The CDR3 loop is CASSSDRANEQFF. The sequenced CDR3 bases are TGCGCCAGCAGCTCTGACAGGGCGAATGAG.

This clone was found a few times. The CDR3 goes on 3 residues after the read ends, and that part is filled in from the germline J gene. This rearrangement joins TRBV30 to TRBJ2-7; perhaps TRBD1 as D (6 bases). Trimming left V 1 base short and J 3 bases short, with 10 bases between. Germline loops: CDR1 GTSNPN, CDR2 SVGIG (reference sequence). The CDR3 runs to 13 residues. The sequenced CDR3 bases are TGTGCCTGGAGTGACAGGGTCCGCTACGAG. It translates to CAWSDRVRYE. The CDR3 as a whole reads CAWSDRVRYEQYF.

This clone was detected ten times or more. The read halts 3 residues ahead of the CDR3 end, with the missing end drawn from the germline J gene. This sequence joins TRBV19 and TRBJ2-1; perhaps TRBD1 as D (6 bases). CDR1 is LNHDA and CDR2 is SQIVND in the germline V gene (reference sequence). The CDR3 is 15 amino acids. Trimming stripped 5 bases from V and 2 bases from J, with 13 bases between. The covered CDR3 bases are TGTGCCAGTAGTTCCGGACAGAATCCCTACAATGAG. Residues: CASSSGQNPYNE. In full, the CDR3 reads CASSSGQNPYNEQFF.